This T cell receptor (beta chain) was recovered during a study of blood T cell repertoires in COVID-19. Study details: Both acute and convalescent COVID-19 samples were obtained from the United States, Italy and Spain. PBMCs, B-cell-depleted T cells, or T cells provided the cDNA or gDNA that made up the material.

In the original analysis: Estimation of nucleated cell counts relied on the amplification of reference gene primers. Measured with immunoSEQ multiplex PCR; TCRdb has only the in-frame clones, and not every one. For V, J and clone size, that table is used; D and trimming come from the DNA. The table has roughly 300,000 clones, more than 80% seen once. This clone was found once. The germline V and J ends were trimmed by 6 bases and 0 bases, with 14 bases remaining between them. Germline V lookup: CDR1 LNHDA, CDR2 SQIVND (reference sequence). CDR3 length: 16 amino acids. Material: peripheral blood. This receptor was identified in a man between 18 and 35 years old who had recovered from COVID-19. The chain recombines TRBV19 with TRBJ2-2; D possibly corresponds to TRBD1 (5 bases). CDR3 sequence: CASSPWGSANTGELFF. In DNA form, the CDR3 reads TGTGCCAGTAGCCCATGGGGCAGTGCGAACACCGGGGAGCTGTTTTTT.